Detailed here is one T cell receptor beta chain. Its antigen is as yet unknown. The donors were members of the validation cohort, which comprised more than 90 subjects and was separate from the first cohort of 600 to 800 subjects. Some clones are missing from TCRdb's copy, which holds only in-frame ones; the method was immunoSEQ multiplex PCR. Here the sample spans over 200,000 clones, approximately 86% being singletons. The data originate from a study of cytomegalovirus exposure and HLA in healthy donors. Study-wide findings and caveats: Subsequent analysis showed first-cohort TCR clusters tending to co-occur in around 130 validation repertoires. The study labeled 150 to 200 TCR beta chains cytomegalovirus-associated. While the bulk of TCR sequences proved rare, some public TCRs turned up in many donors.

The length of the CDR3 is 16 residues. Germline V gene data show CDR1 as SEHNR and CDR2 as FQNEAQ (reference sequence). The ends lost 1 base at V and 2 bases at J; junction bases unmatched: 5. This sequence was found in a woman aged 18-30 years in good health and CMV-seronegative. The chain uses TRBV7-9 and TRBJ2-7; 10 bases are shared with TRBD2. The sequencing input was PBMCs. The CDR3 DNA is TGTGCCAGCAGCTTAGTTGGGACTAGCGCCACCTACGAGCAGTACTTC. Its protein product is CASSLVGTSATYEQYF.